These 25 T cell receptor beta chains share one sample of origin, sequenced in a study of T cells after yellow fever vaccination. One entry per CDR3 protein, called by TCRdb with MiXCR from the 5' RACE reads. This sample has approximately 510,000 distinct CDR3 sequences, with roughly a fifth found just once. The sample here was PBMCs, taken roughly 20 days after the first yellow fever vaccination. Receptors were obtained from a man between 18 and 35 years old who received the YFV17D yellow fever vaccine.

The sample holds many counts of this clonotype. This rearrangement joins TRBV5-1 to TRBJ2-5; 10 nucleotides agree with TRBD2. Germline CDR1 and CDR2: SGHRS and YFSETQ. The ends lost 1 base at V and 3 bases at J; junction bases unmatched: 3. This CDR3 contains 15 residues. CDR3 sequence reads: CASSLTTSGKETQYF. The CDR3 coding sequence is TGCGCCAGCAGCTTGACTACTAGCGGGAAAGAGACCCAGTACTTC.

A few counts support this clonotype. The chain is built from TRBV4-3 and TRBJ2-3; D is unresolved. V was shortened by 0 bases and J by 12 bases, with 13 bases between the two germline ends. The CDR3 has 13 residues. The germline V gene encodes CDR1 LGHNA and CDR2 YSLEER. CDR3: CASSQDISAHQYF. The CDR3 coding sequence is TGCGCCAGCAGCCAAGATATTTCGGCCCACCAGTATTTT.

The chain employs TRBV24-1 and TRBJ2-5, with TRBD2 matching 10 bases. Per germline, CDR1 KGHDR and CDR2 SFDVKD. There are 14 residues in the CDR3. V gave up 3 bases and J gave up 9 bases; unmatched junction bases: 6. CDR3 protein: CATSDRPSGGPQYF. The CDR3 DNA sequence: TGTGCCACCAGTGATAGGCCTAGCGGGGGTCCCCAGTACTTC.

The V gene is TRBV12-3 or TRBV12-4, the J gene TRBJ2-1; maybe TRBD2 (5 bases). The V gene lost 3 bases and the J gene lost 10 bases, with 10 bases spanning the gap. The CDR3 is made up of 12 amino acids. The CDR3 reads CASSLGDPEQFF. The CDR3 region has the DNA TGTGCCAGCAGTTTGGGAGACCCGGAGCAGTTCTTC.

The V gene is TRBV14, the J gene TRBJ2-7; D gene uncertain. The germline V gene has CDR1 SGHDN and CDR2 FVKESK. V gave up 0 bases and J gave up 5 bases, with 14 bases separating them. The length of the CDR3 is 15 residues. The CDR3 reads CASSQDWEGYHEQYF. CDR3 DNA: TGTGCCAGCAGCCAAGATTGGGAAGGGTATCACGAGCAGTACTTC.

This rearrangement joins TRBV29-1 to TRBJ1-2; D not resolved. V was shortened by 4 bases and J by 4 bases, with 22 bases between the two germline ends. The germline V gene encodes CDR1 SQVTM and CDR2 ANQGSEA. This CDR3 is 16 amino acids long. CDR3 sequence reads: CSVGPQDGSPLYGYTF. The CDR3, as DNA: TGCAGCGTTGGACCACAAGATGGTAGTCCCCTCTATGGCTACACCTTC.

This clonotype was picked up a small number of times. The chain is built from TRBV4-3 and TRBJ2-1, with D uncertain. Germline-derived CDR1 and CDR2 are LGHNA and YSLEER. Trimming left V 0 bases short and J 5 bases short, with 5 bases between. The CDR3 has 13 amino acids. CDR3 DNA sequence: TGCGCCAGCAGCCAAGACCTAAACAATGAGCAGTTCTTC. Protein sequence: CASSQDLNNEQFF.

The V gene is TRBV4-1, the J gene TRBJ2-5; tentative D call: TRBD2 (5 bases). The CDR3 covers 13 residues. Germline CDR1 reads MGHRA; CDR2 reads YSYEKL. Trimming pared 3 bases from V and 7 bases from J, leaving 12 bases between. The CDR3 region has the DNA TGCGCCAGCAGCCACCTCGGGAAGGGGACCCAGTACTTC. This codes for CASSHLGKGTQYF.

The chain carries TRBV3-1 and TRBJ1-5; no definite D call. The germline V gene encodes CDR1 LGHDT and CDR2 YNNKEL (reference sequence). Deletions cut 1 base from V and 4 bases from J, with 5 bases between. The CDR3 runs 13 residues. The CDR3 protein is CASSQGANQPQHF. The CDR3, as DNA: TGTGCCAGCAGCCAAGGGGCTAATCAGCCCCAGCATTTT.

CDR3 loop: CASSKEVATYEQYF. In DNA, the CDR3 is TGCGCCAGCAGCAAAGAGGTCGCAACCTACGAGCAGTACTTC. The V gene is TRBV5-1, the J gene TRBJ2-7, with no clear D. Trimming left V 4 bases short and J 2 bases short, with 13 bases between. This CDR3 has 14 residues. Germline V gene lookup returns CDR1 SGHRS and CDR2 YFSETQ.

This chain links TRBV7-2 with TRBJ2-5, with unresolved D. Deletions cut 4 bases from V and 5 bases from J, with 14 bases between. The CDR3 runs 14 residues. Germline-derived CDR1 and CDR2 are SGHTA and FQGNSA. This chain's CDR3 is CASSSDPGVETQYF. In nucleotides, the CDR3 is TGTGCCAGCAGCTCCGACCCCGGAGTGGAGACCCAGTACTTC.

The chain recombines TRBV12-3 or TRBV12-4 with TRBJ1-2, with D possibly being TRBD1 (5 bases). The length of the CDR3 is 14 residues. Trimming shortened V by 2 bases and J by 4 bases, and 11 bases separated the two germline ends. The CDR3 protein is CASSLLGGTYGYTF. The CDR3 region has the DNA TGTGCCAGCAGTTTATTGGGGGGGACCTATGGCTACACCTTC.

V usage is TRBV11-2 and J usage is TRBJ2-3; D possibly corresponds to TRBD1 (5 bases). Looked up from germline, CDR1 is SGHAT and CDR2 is FQNNGV. The CDR3 length is 19 residues. V was clipped by 1 base and J by 0 bases, with 20 bases between them. The CDR3 sequence: CASSLGARVGEFSTDTQYF. The CDR3 DNA follows: TGTGCCAGCAGCTTAGGAGCCCGGGTAGGGGAATTTAGCACAGATACGCAGTATTTT.

The chain carries TRBV7-2 and TRBJ1-1, with a tentative D call TRBD1 (5 bases). The CDR3 covers 14 residues. The germline V gene has CDR1 SGHTA and CDR2 FQGNSA. The germline V and J ends were trimmed by 6 bases and 5 bases, with 16 bases remaining between them. Here the CDR3 DNA reads TGTGCCAGCAGTCGCGCAGGGTCGAGGACTGAAGCTTTCTTT. This gives the protein CASSRAGSRTEAFF.

There are a few counts of this clonotype. The chain combines TRBV6-1 with TRBJ2-5; 9 nucleotides align to TRBD1. V was pared by 6 bases and J by 3 bases, with 2 bases of the junction left unmatched. The CDR3 contains 13 residues. Germline values: CDR1 MNHNS, CDR2 SASEGT. The CDR3 is CASRGTGKETQYF. The DNA of the CDR3 is TGTGCCAGCAGGGGGACAGGGAAAGAGACCCAGTACTTC.

The chain couples TRBV6-1 to TRBJ1-2; TRBD1 might be the D (6 bases). The germline V and J ends were trimmed by 8 bases and 3 bases, with 22 bases remaining between them. Germline CDR1 and CDR2: MNHNS and SASEGT. This CDR3 is built from 16 residues. The CDR3 here is CASGRGTGNGDYGYTF. The DNA of the CDR3 is TGTGCCAGCGGACGAGGCACAGGGAACGGGGACTATGGCTACACCTTC.

As for this clonotype: A read error may account for a junction end that differs from germline. The CDR3 DNA is TGTGCCAGCAGCGGGCGGACAGGGAACGCCGGGGAGCTGTTTTTT. Translated, it gives CASSGRTGNAGELFF. This chain uses TRBV7-9 with TRBJ2-2; 8 bases are a match to TRBD1. Germline V gene data show CDR1 as SEHNR and CDR2 as FQNEAQ (reference sequence). The CDR3 spans 15 residues.

This clonotype was seen a few times. The DNA of the CDR3 is TGTGCCAGCAGTTCTGGACGGATCATTATAGATACGCAGTATTTT. Translated: CASSSGRIIIDTQYF. The chain is built from TRBV6-2 or TRBV6-3 and TRBJ2-3; D unresolved. This CDR3 region has 15 residues. Trimming shortened V by 4 bases and J by 5 bases, and 16 bases separated the two germline ends. CDR1 and CDR2 (germline): MNHEY, SVGEGT.

This chain joins TRBV20-1 and TRBJ2-5, with D perhaps given as TRBD1 or TRBD2 (6 bases each). With 5 bases removed from V and 5 bases from J, the gap between germline ends came to 21 bases. CDR1 and CDR2 from the germline V gene are DFQATT and SNEGSKA (reference sequence). The CDR3 has 15 amino acids. Written as DNA, the CDR3 is TGCAGTGCTCGCCGCCCGGGGGCGAATCTGGAGACCCAGTACTTC. Protein: CSARRPGANLETQYF.

The chain recombines TRBV11-3 with TRBJ2-2, with TRBD2 identical over 8 bases. CDR1 and CDR2 (germline): SGHNT, YENEEA. CDR3 length: 16 amino acids. The J segment lost 4 bases and the V segment lost 6 bases, leaving 10 bases of the junction unmatched. The CDR3 here is CASSSDLAGGTGELFF. The CDR3 bases are TGTGCCAGCAGTTCGGATCTTGCGGGGGGCACCGGGGAGCTGTTTTTT.

This clonotype turned up a few times. The chain carries TRBV6-1 and TRBJ1-1; D unclear. With 5 bases removed from V and 1 base from J, the gap between germline ends came to 14 bases. The CDR3 is 15 amino acids. Germline-derived CDR1 and CDR2 are MNHNS and SASEGT. DNA of the CDR3: TGTGCCAGCAGTCCCTTCGGGCAAAGGAACACTGAAGCTTTCTTT. It yields the protein CASSPFGQRNTEAFF.

The chain employs TRBV7-9 and TRBJ2-1; no clear D gene. Per germline, CDR1 SEHNR and CDR2 FQNEAQ (reference sequence). V was trimmed by 10 bases and J by 12 bases, leaving 16 bases between them. The CDR3 spans 11 residues. In DNA form, the CDR3 reads TGTGCCACCCTCCGCCCGGTCGGGCAGTTCTTC. Translated, it gives CATLRPVGQFF.

This clonotype has more than one count but fewer than ten. The chain joins TRBV6-2 or TRBV6-3 to TRBJ1-5; 10 bases agree with TRBD1. There are 14 residues in the CDR3. Germline V CDR1 and CDR2: MNHEY, SVGEGT. After removal of 6 bases from V and 6 bases from J, the junction contained 5 bases not matched to a gene. The CDR3 region has the DNA TGTGCCAGCAGGACCGGGACAGGGGTTCAGCCCCAGCATTTT. Translating it yields CASRTGTGVQPQHF.

The chain has TRBV27 and TRBJ2-5, with 13 nucleotides matching TRBD2. V was pared by 5 bases and J by 5 bases, with 5 bases of the junction left unmatched. Per germline, CDR1 MNHEY and CDR2 SMNVEV (reference sequence). This CDR3 has 15 residues. The DNA for the CDR3 is TGTGCCAGCAGTGTACTAGCGGGGGGGTTGGAGACCCAGTACTTC. Translation gives CASSVLAGGLETQYF.

The chain carries TRBV6-1 and TRBJ2-2; D tentatively reads TRBD1 or TRBD2 (6 bases each). Germline values: CDR1 MNHNS, CDR2 SASEGT. This CDR3 comprises 15 residues. Trimming cost V 0 bases and J 7 bases, with 12 bases left between them. The CDR3 region is CASSEARGQSGELFF. CDR3 bases: TGTGCCAGCAGTGAAGCTCGGGGGCAAAGCGGGGAGCTGTTTTTT.